This TCR beta chain stems from a study of blood T cell repertoires in COVID-19. Study-wide background: Donors in the United States, Italy and Spain gave samples during acute or convalescent COVID-19. The cDNA or gDNA used as material had been derived from T cells, B-cell-depleted T cells, or PBMCs.

How the authors handled the data: Reference gene primer amplification gave estimated nucleated cell counts. Using immunoSEQ multiplex PCR, the repertoire was profiled, and TCRdb retains in-frame clones only, with some absent. V and J calls and clone size follow that table, whereas D and trimming were derived from the DNA. The sample shows around 250,000 clones, 84% of them seen only once. This clone has at least ten counts. Other nucleotide sequences from this sample produce the same CDR3. The CDR3 is 15 residues long. V trimming: 4 bases; J trimming: 3 bases; junction bases outside the gene matches: 8. Germline V gives CDR1 MNHEY, CDR2 SVGAGI.

The sequence was obtained from a middle-aged woman who had recovered from COVID-19. This sequence joins TRBV6-5 and TRBJ1-1; 7 bases map to TRBD1. Sequencing input: peripheral blood. Written as DNA, the CDR3 is TGTGCCAGCAGTTTTCGGACAGGAGGGGACACTGAAGCTTTCTTT. Translating it yields CASSFRTGGDTEAFF.